Listed here are 32 T cell receptor beta chains from one sample, sequenced in a study of blood T cell repertoires in COVID-19. TCRdb's copy holds only in-frame clones and misses some; the assay was immunoSEQ multiplex PCR. The profile shows about 270,000 clones, less than 85% of them singletons. Input material: peripheral blood. The receptors here all came from a woman under 30 with acute or convalescent COVID-19.

J is TRBJ1-2 and V is TRBV29-1; 8 positions match TRBD1. V was pared by 6 bases and J by 5 bases, with 14 bases of the junction left unmatched. This CDR3 has 15 residues. The V gene's germline CDR1 is SQVTM and CDR2 ANQGSEA. In DNA, the CDR3 is TGCAGCGTAGATCACAGGGGGTCCTTGGAGTATGGCTACACCTTC. Amino acid sequence: CSVDHRGSLEYGYTF.

The chain links TRBV10-3 to TRBJ2-3; 11 bases match TRBD2. The CDR3 runs 15 residues. Germline V CDR1 and CDR2: ENHRY, SYGVKD. Germline trimming cut 10 bases from V and 3 bases from J; bases unmatched to any gene: 9. The DNA for the CDR3 is TGTGCCACCGGTAGACTAGCGGGACTGACAGATACGCAGTATTTT. Protein sequence: CATGRLAGLTDTQYF.

This clone occurred a few times. Here the CDR3 reads CAISESSAGVANQPQHF. The CDR3 nucleotides are TGTGCCATCAGTGAGTCGTCGGCAGGGGTTGCCAATCAGCCCCAGCATTTT. V gene TRBV10-3 combines with J gene TRBJ1-5, with a tentative D call TRBD1 (6 bases). The CDR3 is 17 amino acids. Germline V gene data show CDR1 as ENHRY and CDR2 as SYGVKD. Between the trimmed V and J ends, which lost 0 bases and 3 bases, there was a span of 15 bases.

The V call is TRBV3-1 (or the pseudogene TRBV3-2), the J call TRBJ2-1; 11 nucleotides agree with TRBD2. The trim removed 1 base at V and 15 bases at J, leaving 11 bases unmatched. CDR1 is LGHDT and CDR2 is YNNKEL in the germline V gene (reference sequence). CDR3 length equals 15 residues. CDR3 coding DNA: TGTGCCAGCAGCCAAGCTGGCGAACTAGCGGGAGTTCTGTTCTTC. Protein: CASSQAGELAGVLFF.

The V call is TRBV20-1, the J call TRBJ2-3; 11 bases match TRBD2. The CDR3 contains 17 residues. J was trimmed by 5 bases and V by 3 bases; bases with no gene match: 13. Germline V gene lookup returns CDR1 DFQATT and CDR2 SNEGSKA (reference sequence). The CDR3 DNA follows: TGCAGTGCTAGTCCGGCTAGCGGGAGGTGGGGAGGAGATACGCAGTATTTT. Residues: CSASPASGRWGGDTQYF.

V gene TRBV27 combines with J gene TRBJ2-2; 7 bases align to TRBD1. The junction had 5 bases not matched to a gene; V was cut back by 3 bases and J by 4 bases. Germline V gene sequence: CDR1 MNHEY, CDR2 SMNVEV (reference sequence). This CDR3 spans 15 amino acids. Here the CDR3 DNA reads TGTGCCAGCAGTTTGGACAGGAGATTCACCGGGGAGCTGTTTTTT. Amino acids: CASSLDRRFTGELFF.

The V and J genes are TRBV5-1 and TRBJ1-6; D possibly corresponds to TRBD1 (6 bases). Germline V lookup: CDR1 SGHRS, CDR2 YFSETQ. Between the trimmed V and J ends, which lost 0 bases and 8 bases, there was a span of 12 bases. This CDR3 region has 15 residues. CDR3 coding DNA: TGCGCCAGCAGCTTGGGCCCAGGGGACGATTCACCCCTCCACTTT. Its protein is CASSLGPGDDSPLHF.

The chain combines TRBV4-2 with TRBJ1-1; unclear D gene. CDR3 length equals 15 residues. Germline V gives CDR1 LGHNA, CDR2 YNFKEQ. Between the trimmed V and J ends, which lost 1 base and 0 bases, there was a span of 9 bases. Here the CDR3 reads CASSQASGMNTEAFF. The CDR3 nucleotides read TGTGCCAGCAGCCAAGCATCCGGTATGAACACTGAAGCTTTCTTT.

In this sample, this clone turned up once. V gene TRBV4-1 combines with J gene TRBJ1-1; TRBD1 is a possible D gene (6 bases). CDR3 length: 14 amino acids. CDR1 and CDR2 from the germline V gene are MGHRA and YSYEKL. V gave up 0 bases and J gave up 7 bases, with 12 bases separating them. The DNA of the CDR3 is TGCGCCAGCAGCCAAGAAATGGGAGGGGGTGAAGCTTTCTTT. This gives the protein CASSQEMGGGEAFF.

The CDR3 sequence is CASSLDSDRQYF. In DNA, the CDR3 is TGTGCCAGCAGCTTAGACAGTGATCGTCAGTACTTC. The V gene is TRBV7-2, the J gene TRBJ2-7; no clear D. CDR3 length: 12 residues. Germline V gene sequence: CDR1 SGHTA, CDR2 FQGNSA. The V end lost 1 base, the J end lost 10 bases, and 11 bases lay between the germline ends.

V usage is TRBV11-2 and J usage is TRBJ2-5, with D unresolved. The ends were cut back, 4 bases at V and 3 bases at J, with 18 bases in the middle. CDR1 and CDR2 from the germline V gene are SGHAT and FQNNGV. The CDR3 extends over 16 amino acids. CDR3 loop: CASSSFRRRTEETQYF. The CDR3, as DNA: TGTGCCAGCAGCTCCTTCCGGCGGAGAACTGAAGAGACCCAGTACTTC.

The V gene is TRBV3-1 (or the pseudogene TRBV3-2), the J gene TRBJ1-1, with TRBD1 matching 8 bases. CDR1 is LGHDT, CDR2 YNNKEL, per germline (reference sequence). J lost 4 bases, V lost 3 bases, and 4 bases had no gene match. The CDR3 covers 14 residues. The CDR3 coding sequence is TGTGCCAGCAGCCAGACAGGGGATCGCACTGAAGCTTTCTTT. Amino acids: CASSQTGDRTEAFF.

The CDR3 DNA reads TGTGCCAGTAGGACCAATATACAGGGATCTAATCAGCCCCAGCATTTT. This codes for CASRTNIQGSNQPQHF. The chain is built from TRBV19 and TRBJ1-5; D possibly corresponds to TRBD1 (6 bases). The V gene lost 6 bases and the J gene lost 4 bases, with 19 bases spanning the gap. The CDR3 length is 16 residues. Germline V CDR1 and CDR2: LNHDA, SQIVND (reference sequence).

The V and J genes are TRBV28 and TRBJ2-1, with 10 positions matching TRBD2. The CDR3 has 18 residues. With V trimmed by 8 bases and J by 5 bases, 18 bases remained unmatched. Germline V gene data show CDR1 as MDHEN and CDR2 as SYDVKM. CDR3 in DNA: TGTGCCAGCGCCTCCGACCCAAGCAGGACTAGCGGACACAATGAGCAGTTCTTC. Its protein is CASASDPSRTSGHNEQFF.

The CDR3 sequence is CASSDRGQGQDTQYF. The DNA of the CDR3 is TGTGCCAGTAGCGATAGGGGACAGGGTCAAGATACGCAGTATTTT. The rearrangement links TRBV19 to TRBJ2-3; 9 nucleotides agree with TRBD1. CDR1 and CDR2 from the germline V gene are LNHDA and SQIVND (reference sequence). V shed 6 bases and J 5 bases; nucleotides not matched to a gene: 9. This CDR3 is built from 15 residues.

This clone has only one observation. The V and J genes are TRBV12-3 or TRBV12-4 and TRBJ2-3; D not certain. The CDR3 is 13 residues long. Trimming removed 2 bases from V and 4 bases from J, with 7 bases in between. The CDR3 sequence: CASSLRQADTQYF. CDR3 DNA: TGTGCCAGCAGTTTAAGGCAGGCAGATACGCAGTATTTT.

The rearrangement uses TRBV3-1 (or the pseudogene TRBV3-2) and TRBJ1-5; 8 bases map to TRBD1. The CDR3 contains 15 residues. Germline V gene lookup returns CDR1 LGHDT and CDR2 YNNKEL (reference sequence). J was trimmed by 10 bases and V by 1 base; bases with no gene match: 9. CDR3 in DNA: TGTGCCAGCAGCCAAGGGACAGGGCAGATTCGCCCCCAGCATTTT. This encodes CASSQGTGQIRPQHF.

The chain joins TRBV6-5 to TRBJ2-1; D not resolved. Germline lookup yields CDR1 MNHEY and CDR2 SVGAGI. The CDR3 consists of 15 residues. Trimming removed 5 bases at V and 2 bases at J, with 13 bases between. The CDR3 loop reads CASSKQVATYNEQFF. Here the CDR3 DNA reads TGTGCCAGCAGTAAGCAGGTTGCCACCTACAATGAGCAGTTCTTC.

This sequence joins TRBV18 and TRBJ2-7; a possible D gene is TRBD2 (5 bases). V dropped 4 bases and J dropped 2 bases, with 15 bases sitting between them. Germline V CDR1 and CDR2: KGHSH, LQKENI. This CDR3 is built from 15 residues. CDR3 coding DNA: TGTGCCAGCTCACAACCCAAAACTAGGACCTACGAGCAGTACTTC. It translates to CASSQPKTRTYEQYF.

The chain is built from TRBV27 and TRBJ1-5, with no clear D. V lost 6 bases to trimming and J lost 3 bases, with 12 bases between them. Germline assignment: CDR1 MNHEY and CDR2 SMNVEV (reference sequence). This CDR3 region has 14 residues. The CDR3 DNA sequence: TGTGCCAGCAGGGGCGCGGGTTTCAATCAGCCCCAGCATTTT. Translating it yields CASRGAGFNQPQHF.

V is TRBV9 and J is TRBJ2-2, with 9 nucleotides matching TRBD1. Germline trimming cut 0 bases from V and 3 bases from J; bases unmatched to any gene: 9. The germline V gene encodes CDR1 SGDLS and CDR2 YYNGEE. The CDR3 loop spans 18 amino acids. The CDR3 sequence is CASSVAWGQGRDTGELFF. CDR3 sequence (DNA): TGTGCCAGCAGCGTAGCTTGGGGACAGGGTAGAGACACCGGGGAGCTGTTTTTT.

This chain uses TRBV4-3 with TRBJ1-4; no clear D gene. The ends were cut back, 0 bases at V and 2 bases at J, with 10 bases in the middle. The CDR3 covers 16 residues. Germline CDR1 and CDR2: LGHNA and YSLEER. The CDR3 is CASSQDWSSTNEKLFF. The DNA of the CDR3 is TGCGCCAGCAGCCAAGATTGGAGCTCCACTAATGAAAAACTGTTTTTT.

This chain links TRBV18 with TRBJ2-7, with TRBD2 matching over 14 bases. CDR3 length equals 19 residues. The V gene's germline CDR1 is KGHSH and CDR2 LQKENI. Germline trimming cut 6 bases from V and 5 bases from J; bases unmatched to any gene: 18. The CDR3 here is CASSSRQGGTSGSLHEQYF. The DNA for the CDR3 is TGTGCCAGCTCGTCCCGACAGGGTGGGACTAGCGGGAGTTTGCACGAGCAGTACTTC.

The gene calls are TRBV9 and TRBJ2-2; D is possibly TRBD2 (5 bases). Trimming cost V 4 bases and J 7 bases, with 8 bases left between them. From germline, CDR1 is SGDLS and CDR2 YYNGEE. This CDR3 comprises 12 residues. The CDR3 sequence: CASSSRGGELFF. CDR3 coding DNA: TGTGCCAGCAGCTCCCGGGGCGGGGAGCTGTTTTTT. The full variable domain, completed using reference TRBV9 and TRBJ2-2, is DSGVTQTPKHLITATGQRVTLRCSPRSGDLSVYWYQQSLDQGLQFLIQYYNGEERAKGNILERFSAQQFPDLHSELNLSSLELGDSALYFCASSSRGGELFFGEGSRLTVL.

A single count supports this clone. The genes are TRBV6-2 or TRBV6-3 and TRBJ2-7, with a possible D match to TRBD1 (5 bases). V was shortened by 2 bases and J by 2 bases, with 10 bases between the two germline ends. The CDR3 contains 14 residues. Per the germline V gene, CDR1 is MNHEY and CDR2 is SVGEGT. The CDR3 coding sequence is TGTGCCAGCAGTTACGTTCCAGGGACCTACGAGCAGTACTTC. This encodes CASSYVPGTYEQYF.

The V and J genes are TRBV5-1 and TRBJ2-2; 9 positions agree with TRBD1. Trimming removed 4 bases from V and 3 bases from J; junction bases left unmatched: 4. The germline CDR1 and CDR2 sequences are SGHRS and YFSETQ. The CDR3 sequence is 15 residues long. CDR3 residues: CASSQTGGDTGELFF. For the CDR3, the DNA is TGCGCCAGCAGCCAGACAGGGGGGGACACCGGGGAGCTGTTTTTT.

The rearrangement links TRBV7-8 to TRBJ1-1; TRBD1 matches 8 bases. The V gene end was trimmed by 5 bases and the J gene end by 5 bases; junction bases not matched to a gene: 13. Germline CDR1 SGHVS, CDR2 FQNEAQ. The CDR3 is 16 residues long. CDR3 loop: CASSQTGVYGRTEAFF. In DNA form, the CDR3 reads TGTGCCAGCAGCCAGACAGGGGTCTACGGTCGGACTGAAGCTTTCTTT.

This chain joins TRBV2 and TRBJ1-2; 8 bases map to TRBD1. Losses at the gene ends were 5 bases for V and 3 bases for J; bases not matched to a gene: 5. CDR3 length equals 14 residues. CDR1 is SNHLY and CDR2 is FYNNEI in the germline V gene. The DNA of the CDR3 is TGTGCCAGCAGTTCAACAGGGGGGGACTATGGCTACACCTTC. Translating gives CASSSTGGDYGYTF. Variable domain in full (rest from reference TRBV2 and TRBJ1-2): EPEVTQTPSHQVTQMGQEVILRCVPISNHLYFYWYRQILGQKVEFLVSFYNNEISEKSEIFDDQFSVERPDGSNFTLKIRSTKLEDSAMYFCASSSTGGDYGYTFGSGTRLTVV.

The V call is TRBV5-1, the J call TRBJ2-5; a weak D match, TRBD1 (6 bases). The CDR3 has 14 amino acids. Per the germline V gene, CDR1 is SGHRS and CDR2 is YFSETQ. Trimming cost V 4 bases and J 1 base, with 11 bases left between them. CDR3 sequence (DNA): TGCGCCAGCAGCGGAGGACAGATCCAAGAGACCCAGTACTTC. Translating gives CASSGGQIQETQYF.

V is TRBV29-1 and J is TRBJ1-1; D remains unclear. The CDR3 runs 12 residues. V lost 6 bases to trimming and J lost 0 bases, with 8 bases between them. CDR1 SQVTM and CDR2 ANQGSEA come from the germline V gene. CDR3 in DNA: TGCAGCGTGGGGAGAATGAACACTGAAGCTTTCTTT. As protein: CSVGRMNTEAFF.

V and J are TRBV7-2 and TRBJ2-7; D is possibly TRBD2 (5 bases). Germline V gene lookup returns CDR1 SGHTA and CDR2 FQGNSA. The CDR3 has 14 amino acids. V lost 5 bases and J 4 bases, leaving 15 bases between the germline ends. This CDR3 is CASSGGSGPYEQYF. The CDR3, as DNA: TGTGCCAGCAGCGGAGGAAGCGGACCGTACGAGCAGTACTTC.

J is TRBJ1-2 and V is TRBV18; a possible D gene is TRBD1 (5 bases). The length of the CDR3 is 17 residues. Germline V gene lookup returns CDR1 KGHSH and CDR2 LQKENI. Between the trimmed V and J ends, which lost 1 base and 3 bases, there was a span of 18 bases. CDR3 loop: CASSPLKTVDDYYGYTF. The CDR3 DNA follows: TGTGCCAGCTCACCACTAAAGACAGTTGATGACTACTATGGCTACACCTTC.